Each of the 5 T cell receptor beta chains below was sequenced from the same sample in a study of T cell clones after liver transplantation. TCRdb keeps only in-frame clones here, not all; method: immunoSEQ multiplex PCR. This table holds about 51,000 clones, 65% to 80% found once. The sample in question was CD4+ T cells from blood, obtained 52 to 60 months after liver transplant. These TCRs come from a human patient who received a liver transplant. Some of the T cells may derive from the graft donor.

To note about this clone: Other nucleotide sequences from this sample produce the same CDR3. The V gene is TRBV25-1, the J gene TRBJ1-2; 12 nucleotides agree with TRBD1. Germline CDR1 is MGHDK and CDR2 is SYGVNS. Trimming at V came to 6 bases and at J to 5 bases, leaving 7 bases not matched to a gene. CDR3 size: 15 residues. The CDR3 loop is CASREGQGANYGYTF. The CDR3 nucleotides read TGTGCCAGCAGGGAGGGACAGGGGGCGAATTATGGCTACACCTTC.

This chain links TRBV6-5 with TRBJ1-4; 9 bases agree with TRBD1. CDR1 and CDR2 from the germline V gene are MNHEY and SVGAGI. This CDR3 comprises 14 residues. Losses at the gene ends were 5 bases for V and 11 bases for J; bases not matched to a gene: 9. The CDR3 sequence is CASSTGGLMRKLFF. CDR3 sequence (DNA): TGTGCCAGCAGTACAGGGGGCCTAATGAGGAAACTGTTTTTT.

V gene TRBV27 combines with J gene TRBJ2-3, with 7 positions matching TRBD2. Unmatched junction bases numbered 6, after V lost 7 bases and J lost 5 bases. The CDR3 totals 13 residues. The germline gives CDR1 MNHEY, CDR2 SMNVEV (reference sequence). The CDR3 DNA follows: TGTGCCAGCATGTTGGGCGGGGGAGATACGCAGTATTTT. This codes for CASMLGGGDTQYF.

The chain couples TRBV28 to TRBJ1-1; perhaps TRBD1 as D (5 bases). The ends were cut back, 2 bases at V and 11 bases at J, with 12 bases in the middle. This CDR3 contains 12 residues. Germline V lookup: CDR1 MDHEN, CDR2 SYDVKM. This chain's CDR3 is CASSLRGSWAFF. The DNA for the CDR3 is TGTGCCAGCAGTTTAAGGGGCTCCTGGGCTTTCTTT.

This clone was counted only a few times. The gene calls are TRBV7-2 and TRBJ1-4; D ambiguous. CDR1 and CDR2 from the germline V gene are SGHTA and FQGNSA. CDR3 length: 15 amino acids. V gave up 1 base and J gave up 5 bases, with 11 bases separating them. The CDR3 is CASSLGQFSNEKLFF. Written as DNA, the CDR3 is TGTGCCAGCAGCTTAGGGCAGTTCTCCAATGAAAAACTGTTTTTT.